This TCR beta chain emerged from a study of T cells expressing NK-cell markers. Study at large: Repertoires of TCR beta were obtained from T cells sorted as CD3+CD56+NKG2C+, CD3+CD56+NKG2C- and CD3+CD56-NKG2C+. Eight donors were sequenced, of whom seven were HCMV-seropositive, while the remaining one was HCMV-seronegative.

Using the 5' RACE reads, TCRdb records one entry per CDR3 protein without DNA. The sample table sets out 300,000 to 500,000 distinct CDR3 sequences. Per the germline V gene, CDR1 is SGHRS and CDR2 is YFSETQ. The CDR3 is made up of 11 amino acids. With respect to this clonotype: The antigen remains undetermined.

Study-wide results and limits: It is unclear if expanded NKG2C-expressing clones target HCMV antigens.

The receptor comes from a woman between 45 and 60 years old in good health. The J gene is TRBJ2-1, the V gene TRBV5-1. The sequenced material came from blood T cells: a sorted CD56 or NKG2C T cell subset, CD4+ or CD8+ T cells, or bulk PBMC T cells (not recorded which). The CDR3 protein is CASSYSNEQFF.